The 2 T cell receptor beta chains below were found in one sample sequenced in a study of CXCR3-negative and CXCR3-positive naive CD8 T cells. The libraries of TRB cDNA were constructed through 5' RACE using UMI labels. Reprocessing the 5' RACE reads, TCRdb reports a single entry for every CDR3 protein and omits DNA. The specimen's table records more than 20,000 distinct CDR3 sequences. The sequenced material came from naive CXCR3- CD8+ T cells from blood. Subset reported: CD45RO-CCR7+CD27+CD95- naive CD8+ T cells lacking CXCR3 (TNR3-). The source is a human donor in good health. Some clones in this sample may be carry-over from other donors' samples.

The chain is built from TRBV7-6 and TRBJ2-1. The V gene's germline CDR1 is SGHVS and CDR2 FNYEAQ. The CDR3 length is 15 residues. The CDR3 loop reads CASSSAGGSYNEQFF.

The chain combines TRBV5-5 with TRBJ2-7; TCRdb's D call, TRBD1, is unchecked because there is no DNA. The germline V gene has CDR1 SGHKS and CDR2 YYEKEE (reference sequence). The CDR3 totals 17 residues. The CDR3 sequence: CASSRSPGQELSYEQYF.